Reported below is one T cell receptor (beta chain). This clone's antigen is unknown. Per-base quality was not reported, and no clone a single base away is much larger than it. The data belong to a study of OX40 agonist ivuxolimab in advanced cancers. Study-wide context: Ivuxolimab was a fully human IgG2 agonistic monoclonal antibody targeting the costimulatory receptor OX40 (CD134). Intravenous ivuxolimab was administered to patients every 2 weeks at six dose levels: 0.01, 0.1, 0.3, 1.5, 3 and 10 mg/kg. Among the roughly 52 dose-escalation patients, some 20 had hepatocellular carcinoma, around 15 melanoma, 9 renal cell carcinoma and 9 head and neck cancer. In the dose-escalation cohort, approximately 82% of patients were male, and the mean age was approximately 64 years, with a range of roughly 23 to 85. Prior anti-PD-1, anti-PD-L1 or anti-CTLA-4 therapy was permitted, and checkpoint inhibitors had been received by around 39% of dose-escalation patients. Three dose-escalation patients achieved partial responses, one with hepatocellular carcinoma and two with cutaneous melanoma. Peripheral TCRbeta sequencing aimed to test whether ivuxolimab altered TCR sequence diversity and caused clonal T-cell expansion. The paper covers the monotherapy dose-escalation part of the phase I ivuxolimab trial, which included N ≈ 50 patients.

For sequencing of the TCRbeta CDR3 region, genomic DNA was extracted from the sorted cells. The immunoSEQ Assay was used to sequence the TCRbeta CDR3 regions. Entries here come from immuneACCESS through TCRdb and include only in-frame sequences with V and J called. Some clones fail to appear in such tables; in the studies checked, an unresolved V gene covers under half of the shortfall, and the cause of the remainder is unknown. This sample comprises roughly 90,000 clones, 90% to 95% of them detected only once. Of the sample, over 2.5% falls within the top ten clones. The CDR3 runs 14 amino acids, cysteine and phenylalanine included. Only the CDR3 part of the read is kept: 42 bases, read in frame from the first base. As encoded in the germline V gene, CDR1 is SGHTA while CDR2 is FQGNSA. Between the V and J ends, shortened by 11 bases and 9 bases respectively, the junction contains 23 bases. The trial excluded patients who had a history of autoimmune disease or were on systemic immunosuppression. Peripheral blood for TCR sequencing was drawn from every dose cohort at baseline, at cycle 4 day 1 and at cycle 7 day 1. Samples were obtained from an open-label, multicenter, first-in-human phase I dose-escalation trial of ivuxolimab. Adults with locally advanced or metastatic head and neck squamous cell, hepatocellular, melanoma or renal cell carcinoma were enrolled in the trial. Before TCR sequencing, CD4+ T cells and CD8+ T cells were sorted from peripheral blood as separate populations.

What the work shows at the level of the full study, not this receptor alone: In the 0.1-3.0 mg/kg groups, partial responders were among the patients with the lowest normalized peripheral clonal expansion, particularly in CD8+ T cells. Low levels of normalized T-cell clonal expansion were also seen in some patients who did not respond. Antigen specificity was not determined for the clonally expanded peripheral T cells. After ivuxolimab, more expanded clones were found on average in CD8+ T cells than in CD4+ T cells. At doses of 0.1 to 3.0 mg/kg, clonal expansion of both CD4+ and CD8+ blood T cells was observed from baseline to week 6.

Sequencing was performed on CD4+ or CD8+ T cells sorted from blood, taken in a trial of the OX40 agonist ivuxolimab. The V and J segments used are TRBV7-2 and TRBJ2-1; matching of 6 bases hints at TRBD2 as the D gene. This sequence was found in an adult with an advanced solid tumor such as melanoma, head and neck, liver or kidney cancer. At the DNA level, the sequence is TGTGCCGGTGTTGATCGGGGGTATTACGGTGAGCAGTTCTTC. This gives the protein CAGVDRGYYGEQFF.